A selection of T cell receptor beta chains follows, all from one sample in a study of long-term antiretroviral therapy in people with HIV. Assay: immunoSEQ multiplex PCR; the TCRdb copy retains only in-frame clones and omits some. This table holds fewer than 40,000 clones, 80% found once. Source: unsorted PBMCs, taken 3.4 years after starting antiretroviral therapy. The origin of the receptors is a man aged 30 to 45 with HIV. Each CDR3 is given with its conserved first and last residue. Fields, in order: D gene, clone size, J gene, V gene, CDR3 DNA, CDR3 protein. D genes are given only for firm matches. The size of a clone is reported for some rows only, either as once, few or many, or as a class for expanded clones.

NA,NA,TRBJ2-1,TRBV15,TGTGCCACCAGCAGAGATTCTGTGAGAACCAATGAGCAGTTCTTC,CATSRDSVRTNEQFF
TRBD1,NA,TRBJ2-3,TRBV5-4,TGTGCCAGCAGCTCGAAGAGACAGGGTGTCGCAGATACGCAGTATTTT,CASSSKRQGVADTQYF
NA,NA,TRBJ1-5,TRBV5-6,TGTGCCAGCAGCTCCGGAGGTCAGCCCCAGCATTTT,CASSSGGQPQHF
TRBD1,once,TRBJ1-4,TRBV19,TGTGCCAGTAGCACCGGGGACAGTTCTAATGAAAAACTGTTTTTT,CASSTGDSSNEKLFF
NA,NA,TRBJ1-2,TRBV30,TGTGCCTGGAGTGTACGGAACTATGGCTACACCTTC,CAWSVRNYGYTF
NA,NA,TRBJ2-7,TRBV7-2,TGTGCCAGCAGCCTCGGCTTGGCGTACGAGCAGTACTTC,CASSLGLAYEQYF
NA,few,TRBJ2-7,TRBV27,TGTGCCAGCAGTCCAGCAGAGCAGTACTTC,CASSPAEQYF
TRBD2,NA,TRBJ2-5,TRBV2,TGTGCCAGCAGTGAAGGGGGACTAGCGGAAGAGACCCAGTACTTC,CASSEGGLAEETQYF
NA,NA,TRBJ2-2,TRBV2,TGTGCCAGCAGTGAAGCGCTTCGGGAGCGCAAAGCCGGGGAGCTGTTTTTT,CASSEALRERKAGELFF
TRBD2,NA,TRBJ2-1,TRBV7-9,TGTGCCAGCAGCTTTTTGCGGGAGGACAATGAGCAGTTCTTC,CASSFLREDNEQFF
NA,NA,TRBJ2-5,TRBV7-2,TGTGCCAGCAGTAAGGAGACCCAGTACTTC,CASSKETQYF
TRBD1,NA,TRBJ1-1,TRBV5-1,TGCGCCAGCAGCTTGGGCCCGGACAGGGGGCAGACTGAAGCTTTCTTT,CASSLGPDRGQTEAFF
TRBD2,NA,TRBJ2-6,TRBV10-3,TGTGCCATCAGTGAGGGGACTAGCGGCCCCGGGGCCAACGTCCTGACTTTC,CAISEGTSGPGANVLTF
TRBD1,NA,TRBJ2-7,TRBV10-3,TGTGCCATCAGTATGGACAGGGGCGCCTACGAGCAGTACTTC,CAISMDRGAYEQYF
NA,NA,TRBJ2-7,TRBV19,TGTGCCAGTAGTTTGGCAGGGTATAGCGAGCAGTACTTC,CASSLAGYSEQYF
TRBD2,NA,TRBJ2-7,TRBV25-1,TGTGCCAGCAGTGTCGGGGGGGCCTACGAGCAGTACTTC,CASSVGGAYEQYF
TRBD2,NA,TRBJ2-2,TRBV7-2,TGTGCCAGCAGCTTCTGGAGCGGGAGGGCGGACGGGGAGCTGTTTTTT,CASSFWSGRADGELFF
NA,NA,TRBJ2-7,TRBV25-1,TGTGCCAGCAGCAAGGCTTTGGGAGAGCAGTACTTC,CASSKALGEQYF
TRBD2,NA,TRBJ2-2,TRBV11-3,TGTGCCAGCAGCTCATCGGGACTAGCGGGAGATAGCGGGGAGCTGTTTTTT,CASSSSGLAGDSGELFF
NA,NA,TRBJ1-2,TRBV25-1,TGTGCCAGCAGTGCAGGTTATGGCTACACCTTC,CASSAGYGYTF
TRBD2,NA,TRBJ2-7,TRBV2,TGTGCCAGCAGTGTGATGAGGACTAGCGACGAGCAGTACTTC,CASSVMRTSDEQYF
NA,NA,TRBJ2-7,TRBV18,TGTGCCAGCTCAACGGACTACAAGCAGTACTTC,CASSTDYKQYF
TRBD1,once,TRBJ1-2,TRBV27,TGTGCCAGCAGTTTCCTACAGGGGCTCTATGGCTACACCTTC,CASSFLQGLYGYTF
NA,NA,TRBJ1-1,TRBV11-2,TGTGCCAGCAGCCTGGTGAGCATGGGGAACACTGAAGCTTTCTTT,CASSLVSMGNTEAFF
NA,NA,TRBJ2-5,TRBV15,TGTGCCACCAGCAGAGATCTGGAAGAGACCCAGTACTTC,CATSRDLEETQYF
TRBD1,NA,TRBJ2-7,TRBV30,TGTGCCTGGAGTGCCGGACAGGGGAACAAGTACTTC,CAWSAGQGNKYF
NA,NA,TRBJ2-2,TRBV6-5,TGTGCCAGCAGTTCCCCGGGGGCGGCCGGGGAGCTGTTTTTT,CASSSPGAAGELFF
NA,NA,TRBJ1-1,TRBV27,TGTGCCAGCAGTTTATCGGAGGGTTTGGGGGCTTTCTTT,CASSLSEGLGAFF
TRBD2,NA,TRBJ2-3,TRBV7-9,TGTGCCAGCAGCCAGCGGGGTAGCACAGATACGCAGTATTTT,CASSQRGSTDTQYF
TRBD1,NA,TRBJ2-5,TRBV18,TGTGCCAGCTCACGGGACAGGGGTGATCCAGAGACCCAGTACTTC,CASSRDRGDPETQYF
NA,NA,TRBJ2-2,TRBV18,TGTGCCAGCTCACCATCGGGCCAGAGGTTCGCCGGGGAGCTGTTTTTT,CASSPSGQRFAGELFF
TRBD1,once,TRBJ2-7,TRBV4-3,TGCGCCAGCAGCCAAGGAATCGGGACAGACCGGTACGAGCAGTACTTC,CASSQGIGTDRYEQYF
TRBD2,NA,TRBJ2-2,TRBV6-5,TGTGCCAGCAGAAGACTAGCCCAGACCGGGGAGCTGTTTTTT,CASRRLAQTGELFF
NA,NA,TRBJ1-5,TRBV19,TGTGCCAGTAGTAATCGATTGTTGCAGGGGAAGCAGCCCCAGCATTTT,CASSNRLLQGKQPQHF
NA,NA,TRBJ1-1,TRBV19,TGTGCCAGTAGTTTCAGTGGGACTGAAGCTTTCTTT,CASSFSGTEAFF
NA,NA,TRBJ2-2,TRBV2,TGTGCCAGCAGGGGGGGACTCCTCACCGGGGAGCTGTTTTTT,CASRGGLLTGELFF
NA,NA,TRBJ2-2,TRBV11-2,TGTGCCAGCAGCAAGCGACACACCGGGGAGCTGTTTTTT,CASSKRHTGELFF
TRBD2,NA,TRBJ2-7,TRBV9,TGTGCCAGCAGCGTAGAGGGACTAGCGGGGGAGCAGTACTTC,CASSVEGLAGEQYF
NA,NA,TRBJ2-1,TRBV6-5,TGTGCCAGCAGTCACAGGGGAGGGTACAATGAGCAGTTCTTC,CASSHRGGYNEQFF
NA,NA,TRBJ1-2,TRBV18,TGTGCCAGCTGGGGATTCGGGGCCCCGACGCACTATGGCTACACCTTC,CASWGFGAPTHYGYTF
TRBD1,NA,TRBJ2-1,TRBV20-1,TGCAGTGCTAGAGGGGACAGGGGATTTTTCTTC,CSARGDRGFFF
NA,NA,TRBJ2-4,TRBV7-2,TGTGCCAGCAGCAATCCAGGGTTTGAGTACTTC,CASSNPGFEYF
NA,few,TRBJ2-2,TRBV6-5,TGTGCCAGCAGCCAAGGGGAGTGGGCCGGGGAGCTGTTTTTT,CASSQGEWAGELFF
NA,NA,TRBJ2-7,TRBV10-2,TGCGCCAGCAGTAGCTCCTACGAGCAGTACTTC,CASSSSYEQYF
TRBD2,NA,TRBJ2-1,TRBV28,TGTGCCAGCGCAGCGGGAGATGATGAGCAGTTCTTC,CASAAGDDEQFF
NA,NA,TRBJ2-7,TRBV4-2,TGTGCCAGCAGCCAAGGGAGCAGCTCCTACGAGCAGTACTTC,CASSQGSSSYEQYF
TRBD1,NA,TRBJ2-7,TRBV5-8,TGTGCCAGCAGCTCGGGCAGGGGGCTCGAGCAGTACTTC,CASSSGRGLEQYF
TRBD2,NA,TRBJ2-1,TRBV11-2,TGTGCCAGCAGCCTTGCGACTAGCGGGAGTTTCTACAATGAGCAGTTCTTC,CASSLATSGSFYNEQFF
NA,NA,TRBJ2-3,TRBV5-1,TGCGCCAGCAGCTTGTGGAGTACGGGGGCAGATACGCAGTATTTT,CASSLWSTGADTQYF
NA,NA,TRBJ2-7,TRBV11-2,TGTGCCAGCAGCCCGGGGTTCACCTACGAGCAGTACTTC,CASSPGFTYEQYF
NA,once,TRBJ2-7,TRBV28,TGTGCCAGCAGGGGGAATTACGAGCAGTACTTC,CASRGNYEQYF
TRBD2,NA,TRBJ2-5,TRBV5-6,TGTGCCAGCAGCTCCGGGGGGGGAGTGGGGGAAGAGACCCAGTACTTC,CASSSGGGVGEETQYF
NA,NA,TRBJ2-7,TRBV18,TGTGCCAGCTCAAGGGACATTGGGTACGAGCAGTACTTC,CASSRDIGYEQYF
NA,NA,TRBJ2-7,TRBV4-3,TGCGCCAGCAGCCAAGATGCGACAACCCCCCACCAGCAGTACTTC,CASSQDATTPHQQYF